This T cell receptor (beta chain) was profiled in a study of CD8 T cells in Susac syndrome. After extraction with the RNeasy kit, about 0.45 to 1 ug of the RNA was reverse transcribed using random hexamers. The immunoSEQ assay covered 54 Vbeta and 13 Jbeta segments for CDR3. In TCRdb, the immunoSEQ multiplex PCR reads were re-called with MiXCR into one record per CDR3 protein. Among about 200,000 distinct CDR3 sequences listed, roughly 95% were seen once. With 2 bases removed from V and 3 bases from J, the gap between germline ends came to 13 bases. CDR1 and CDR2 (germline): LGHDT, YNNKEL (reference sequence). The CDR3 extends over 15 amino acids.

The sequence derives from a human donor with multiple sclerosis. The V and J genes are TRBV3-1 and TRBJ1-2, with D perhaps TRBD1 (6 bases). The sample taken for sequencing was CD4+ T cells from PBMCs. This CDR3 reads CASSQTGTLDYGYTF. The CDR3 DNA follows: TGTGCCAGCAGCCAAACCGGGACACTCGACTATGGCTACACCTTC.